The clone carrying this T cell receptor beta chain was observed a single time. This specimen belongs to a study of blood T cell repertoires in COVID-19. Germline-derived CDR1 and CDR2 are MNHEY and SMNVEV (reference sequence). The CDR3 extends over 13 amino acids. V shed 5 bases and J shed 7 bases, with 14 bases lying between them. TCRdb's copy holds only in-frame clones and misses some; the assay was immunoSEQ multiplex PCR. The sample carries 100,000 to 150,000 clones, under 85% recorded once. The sequence was obtained from a man aged 55 to 69 with acute or convalescent COVID-19. This chain uses TRBV27 with TRBJ1-2; D is ambiguous. Sample: peripheral blood. This chain's CDR3 is CASSLRGPAGYTF. The CDR3 DNA sequence: TGTGCCAGCAGTCTCCGGGGTCCGGCTGGCTACACCTTC.